The clone carrying this T cell receptor beta chain has a handful of counts. Its matching antigen is unknown. Template switching by 5'RACE produced TCR cDNA, adding a universal primer site and UMIs. TCRdb reprocessed the 5' RACE reads via MiXCR and lists one record per CDR3 protein. Of 130,000 or so distinct CDR3 sequences in the sample, 13% to 15% were seen once. These data come from a study of T cells after yellow fever vaccination. CDR1 and CDR2 (germline): SGHAT, FQNNGV. Trimming left V 5 bases short and J 4 bases short, with 12 bases between. This CDR3 spans 13 amino acids. Overall study findings and caveats: A minor fraction of clonotypes spanned both CD4 and CD8 compartments. The secondary response was weaker, and its peak arrived faster, on day 5 versus 15. Abundant bulk-population clonotypes could contaminate the FACS-sorted repertoires.

The source of this sequence is a man aged 18 to 30 who received the YFV17D yellow fever vaccine. This rearrangement joins TRBV11-2 to TRBJ2-7, with a tentative D call TRBD1 (5 bases). Here the sequenced sample was CD8+ T cells sorted from PBMCs, taken 5 days after the yellow fever booster vaccination. CDR3 loop: CASSPGAEYEQYF. The CDR3 nucleotides read TGTGCCAGCAGCCCTGGGGCTGAGTACGAGCAGTACTTC. Based on the CDR3 plus reference TRBV11-2 and TRBJ2-7, the full variable domain is EAGVAQSPRYKIIEKRQSVAFWCNPISGHATLYWYQQILGQGPKLLIQFQNNGVVDDSQLPKDRFSAERLKGVDSTLKIQPAKLEDSAVYLCASSPGAEYEQYFGPGTRLTVT.